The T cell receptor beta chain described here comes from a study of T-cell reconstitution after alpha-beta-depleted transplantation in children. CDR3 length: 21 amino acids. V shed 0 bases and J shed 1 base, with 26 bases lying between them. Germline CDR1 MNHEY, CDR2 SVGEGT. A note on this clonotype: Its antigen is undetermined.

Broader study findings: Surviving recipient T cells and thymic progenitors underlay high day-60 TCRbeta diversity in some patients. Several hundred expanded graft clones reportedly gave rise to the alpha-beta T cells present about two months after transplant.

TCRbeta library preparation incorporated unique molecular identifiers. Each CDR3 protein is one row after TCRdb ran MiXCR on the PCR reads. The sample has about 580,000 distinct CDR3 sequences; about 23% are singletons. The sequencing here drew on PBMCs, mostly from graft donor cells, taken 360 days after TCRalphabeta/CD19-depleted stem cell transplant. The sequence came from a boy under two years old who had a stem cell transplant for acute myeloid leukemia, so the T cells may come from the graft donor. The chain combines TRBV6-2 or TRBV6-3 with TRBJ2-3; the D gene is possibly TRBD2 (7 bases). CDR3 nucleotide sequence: TGTGCCAGCAGTTACTCGATAGGCCCGGGGTGGGGGGGCGTCCGCACAGATACGCAGTATTTT. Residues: CASSYSIGPGWGGVRTDTQYF.